This paragraph reports one TCR beta chain. The antigen is not known. These data are taken from a study of T cell responses to AZD1222 COVID-19 vaccine. Study outcomes and limitations: When two AZD1222 doses had been given, Spike-specific TCR breadth and depth rose.

Losses at the gene ends were 4 bases for V and 10 bases for J; bases not matched to a gene: 14. The CDR3 is 16 residues long. CDR1 is SGHTS, CDR2 YDEGEE, per germline. Profiling relied on immunoSEQ multiplex PCR, and the TCRdb table lists in-frame clones only, not all of them. The sample yields about 140,000 clones, 85% to 90% seen once. The receptor was isolated from an adult who received the AZD1222 COVID-19 vaccine. V is TRBV5-8 and J is TRBJ1-6, with TRBD1 identical over 7 bases. The specimen comprised peripheral blood, sampled 28 days after the second AZD1222 dose. This CDR3 is CASSRDFTGDWSPLHF. DNA of the CDR3: TGTGCCAGCAGCCGAGACTTTACAGGGGATTGGTCACCCCTCCACTTT.